This section outlines one TCR beta chain sequence together with its context. The data are from a study of T cell changes during pregnancy in multiple sclerosis. The germline V gene encodes CDR1 LNHDA and CDR2 SQIVND (reference sequence). The CDR3 is 14 amino acids. Trimming at V came to 3 bases and at J to 0 bases, leaving 2 bases not matched to a gene. The table came from immunoSEQ multiplex PCR; TCRdb's copy has only in-frame clones and leaves some out. Among 90,000 to 120,000 clones, roughly 92% were seen once, and the ten largest hold more than 0.95%. The rearrangement joins TRBV19 to TRBJ2-7; 7 bases are shared with TRBD1. The sample consisted of peripheral blood, taken in the second trimester of pregnancy. The sequence was obtained from a female donor with multiple sclerosis, enrolled in a pregnancy study. CDR3 bases: TGTGCCAGTAGTATGGGACAGAGCTCCTACGAGCAGTACTTC. It is translated as CASSMGQSSYEQYF.